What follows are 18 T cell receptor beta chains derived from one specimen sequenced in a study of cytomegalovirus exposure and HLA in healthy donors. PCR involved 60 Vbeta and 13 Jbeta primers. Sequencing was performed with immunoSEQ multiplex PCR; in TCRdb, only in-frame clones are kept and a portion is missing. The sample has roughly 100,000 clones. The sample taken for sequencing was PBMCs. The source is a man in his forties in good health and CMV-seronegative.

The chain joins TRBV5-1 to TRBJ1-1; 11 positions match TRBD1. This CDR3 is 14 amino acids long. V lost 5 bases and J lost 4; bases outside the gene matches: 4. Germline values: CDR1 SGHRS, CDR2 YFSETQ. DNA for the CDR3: TGCGCCAGCAGTCGGGACAGGGGGATCACTGAAGCTTTCTTT. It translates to CASSRDRGITEAFF.

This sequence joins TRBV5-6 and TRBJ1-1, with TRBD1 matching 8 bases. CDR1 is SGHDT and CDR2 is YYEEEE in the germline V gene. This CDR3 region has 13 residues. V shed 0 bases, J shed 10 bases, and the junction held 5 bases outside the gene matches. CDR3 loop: CASSLAGQGRAFF. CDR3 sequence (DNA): TGTGCCAGCAGCTTGGCCGGACAGGGACGAGCTTTCTTT.

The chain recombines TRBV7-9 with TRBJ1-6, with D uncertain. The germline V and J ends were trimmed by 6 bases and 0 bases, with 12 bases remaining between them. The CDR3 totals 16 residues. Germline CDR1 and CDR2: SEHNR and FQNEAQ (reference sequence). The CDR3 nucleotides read TGTGCCAGCAGGCCACCACAGAGCTCCTATAATTCACCCCTCCACTTT. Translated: CASRPPQSSYNSPLHF.

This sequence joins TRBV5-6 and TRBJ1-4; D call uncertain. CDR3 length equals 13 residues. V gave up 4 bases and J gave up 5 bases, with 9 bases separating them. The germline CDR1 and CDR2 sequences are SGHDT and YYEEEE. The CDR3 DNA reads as TGTGCCAGCAGCGGACTTCCGAATGAAAAACTGTTTTTT. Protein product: CASSGLPNEKLFF.

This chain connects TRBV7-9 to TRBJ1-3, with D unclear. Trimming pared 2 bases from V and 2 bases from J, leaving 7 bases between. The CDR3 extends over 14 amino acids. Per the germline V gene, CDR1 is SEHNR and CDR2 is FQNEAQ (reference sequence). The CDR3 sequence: CASSLSITGNTIYF. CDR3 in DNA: TGTGCCAGCAGCTTATCCATCACTGGAAACACCATATATTTT. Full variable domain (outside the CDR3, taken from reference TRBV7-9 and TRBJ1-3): DTGVSQNPRHKITKRGQNVTFRCDPISEHNRLYWYRQTLGQGPEFLTYFQNEAQLEKSRLLSDRFSAERPKGSFSTLEIQRTEQGDSAMYLCASSLSITGNTIYFGEGSWLTVV.

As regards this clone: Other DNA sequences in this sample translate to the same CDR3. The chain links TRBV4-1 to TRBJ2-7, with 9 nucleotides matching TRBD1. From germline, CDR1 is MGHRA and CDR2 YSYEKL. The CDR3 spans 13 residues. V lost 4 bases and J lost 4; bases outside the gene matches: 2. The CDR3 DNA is TGCGCCAGCAGCCGGGACAGGGATTACGAGCAGTACTTC. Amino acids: CASSRDRDYEQYF.

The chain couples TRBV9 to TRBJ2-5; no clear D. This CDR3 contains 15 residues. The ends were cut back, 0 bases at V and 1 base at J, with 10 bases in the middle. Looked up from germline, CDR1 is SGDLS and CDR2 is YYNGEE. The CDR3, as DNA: TGTGCCAGCAGCGTAGCTCAGTCAATCCAAGAGACCCAGTACTTC. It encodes CASSVAQSIQETQYF.

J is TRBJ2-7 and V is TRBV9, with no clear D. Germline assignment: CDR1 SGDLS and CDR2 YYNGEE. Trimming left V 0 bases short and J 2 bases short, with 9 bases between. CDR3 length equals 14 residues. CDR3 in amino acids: CASSVGLGTYEQYF. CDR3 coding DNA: TGTGCCAGCAGCGTAGGTCTCGGTACCTACGAGCAGTACTTC.

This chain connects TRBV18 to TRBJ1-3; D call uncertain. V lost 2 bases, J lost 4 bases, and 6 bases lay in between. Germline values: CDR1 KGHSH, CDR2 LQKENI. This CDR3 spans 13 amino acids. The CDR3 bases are TGTGCCAGCTCACCAGATAGAGGAAACACCATATATTTT. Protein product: CASSPDRGNTIYF. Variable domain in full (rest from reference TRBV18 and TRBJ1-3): NAGVMQNPRHLVRRRGQEARLRCSPMKGHSHVYWYRQLPEEGLKFMVYLQKENIIDESGMPKERFSAEFPKEGPSILRIQQVVRGDSAAYFCASSPDRGNTIYFGEGSWLTVV.

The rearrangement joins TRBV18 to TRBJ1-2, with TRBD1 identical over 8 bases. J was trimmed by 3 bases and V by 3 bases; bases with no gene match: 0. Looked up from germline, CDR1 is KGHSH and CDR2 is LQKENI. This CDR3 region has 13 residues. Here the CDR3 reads CASSPTGDYGYTF. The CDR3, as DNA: TGTGCCAGCTCACCGACAGGGGACTATGGCTACACCTTC. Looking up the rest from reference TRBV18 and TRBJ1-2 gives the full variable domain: NAGVMQNPRHLVRRRGQEARLRCSPMKGHSHVYWYRQLPEEGLKFMVYLQKENIIDESGMPKERFSAEFPKEGPSILRIQQVVRGDSAAYFCASSPTGDYGYTFGSGTRLTVV.

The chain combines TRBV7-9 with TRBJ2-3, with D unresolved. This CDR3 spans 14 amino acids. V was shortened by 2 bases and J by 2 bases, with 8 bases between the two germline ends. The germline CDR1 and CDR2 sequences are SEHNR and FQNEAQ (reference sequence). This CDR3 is CASSLYLLTDTQYF. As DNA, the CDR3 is TGTGCCAGCAGCTTATACTTACTCACAGATACGCAGTATTTT. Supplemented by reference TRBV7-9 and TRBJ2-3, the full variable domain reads DTGVSQNPRHKITKRGQNVTFRCDPISEHNRLYWYRQTLGQGPEFLTYFQNEAQLEKSRLLSDRFSAERPKGSFSTLEIQRTEQGDSAMYLCASSLYLLTDTQYFGPGTRLTVL.

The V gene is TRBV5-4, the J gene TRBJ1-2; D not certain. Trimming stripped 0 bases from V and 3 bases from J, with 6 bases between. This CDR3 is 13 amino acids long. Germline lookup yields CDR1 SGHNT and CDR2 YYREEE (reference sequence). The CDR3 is CASSLGLHYGYTF. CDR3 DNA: TGTGCCAGCAGCTTGGGGCTGCACTATGGCTACACCTTC.

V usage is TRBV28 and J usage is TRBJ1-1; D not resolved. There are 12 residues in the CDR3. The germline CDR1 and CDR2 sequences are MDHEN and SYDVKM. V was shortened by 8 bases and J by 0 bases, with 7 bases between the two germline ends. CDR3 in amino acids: CASLTMNTEAFF. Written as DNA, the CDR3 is TGTGCCAGCTTGACAATGAACACTGAAGCTTTCTTT.

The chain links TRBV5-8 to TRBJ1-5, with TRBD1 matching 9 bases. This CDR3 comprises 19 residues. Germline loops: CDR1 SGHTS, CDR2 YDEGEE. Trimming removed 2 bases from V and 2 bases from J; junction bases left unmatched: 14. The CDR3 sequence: CASSFPGTGYGFGNQPQHF. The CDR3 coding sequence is TGTGCCAGCAGCTTTCCCGGGACAGGGTATGGGTTTGGCAATCAGCCCCAGCATTTT.

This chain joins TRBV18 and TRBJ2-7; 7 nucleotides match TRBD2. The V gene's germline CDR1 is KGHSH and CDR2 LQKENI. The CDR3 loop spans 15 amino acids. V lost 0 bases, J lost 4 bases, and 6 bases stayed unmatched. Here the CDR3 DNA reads TGTGCCAGCTCACCACCAGCGGGGTTTGCGTACGAGCAGTACTTC. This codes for CASSPPAGFAYEQYF.

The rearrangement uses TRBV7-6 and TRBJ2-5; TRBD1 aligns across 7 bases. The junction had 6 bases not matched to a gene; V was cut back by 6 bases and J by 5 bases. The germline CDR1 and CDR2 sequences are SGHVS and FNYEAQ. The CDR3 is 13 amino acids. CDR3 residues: CASRPTGLETQYF. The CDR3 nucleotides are TGTGCCAGCAGACCGACAGGGTTGGAGACCCAGTACTTC.

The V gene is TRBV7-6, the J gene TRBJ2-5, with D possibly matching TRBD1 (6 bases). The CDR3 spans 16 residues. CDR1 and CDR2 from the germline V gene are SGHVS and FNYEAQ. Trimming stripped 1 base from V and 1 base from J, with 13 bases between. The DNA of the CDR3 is TGTGCCAGCAGCTTAGGAGCAGGGGCGGCCCAAGAGACCCAGTACTTC. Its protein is CASSLGAGAAQETQYF.

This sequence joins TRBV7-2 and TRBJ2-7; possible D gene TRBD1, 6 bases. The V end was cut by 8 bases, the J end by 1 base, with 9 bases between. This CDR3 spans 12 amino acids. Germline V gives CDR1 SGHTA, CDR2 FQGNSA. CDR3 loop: CASQGTSYEQYF. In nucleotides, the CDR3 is TGTGCCAGCCAGGGGACGTCCTACGAGCAGTACTTC.